The clone carrying this T cell receptor beta chain was seen only a few times. What it binds is not known. This record belongs to a study of vaccination and CD4 T cells after COVID-19. Study summary: Overlapping spike peptides of SARS-CoV-2, HCoV-NL63, HCoV-OC43 and HCoV-229E were used, and cells were stimulated with them.

V was clipped by 5 bases and J by 5 bases, with 12 bases between them. Per the germline V gene, CDR1 is SEHNR and CDR2 is FQNEAQ (reference sequence). The CDR3 contains 13 residues. The study sequenced cultured CD4+ T cell DNA using the Oncomine TCR Beta short-read assay. TCRdb called the PCR reads again in MiXCR, with one record for every CDR3 protein. This sample has 13,000 to 15,000 distinct CDR3 sequences, with around 45% found just once. The treatment denotes: roughly 10-day PBMC culture with coronavirus spike peptide pools or control peptides (ViraFEST assay). ViraFEST sequenced TCRs after peptide-pool expansion of antigen-specific T cells.

Specimen: cultured CD4+ T cells from blood. The chain employs TRBV7-9 and TRBJ1-2, with D perhaps TRBD1 (5 bases). The TCR comes from a human donor with COVID-19. Here the CDR3 DNA reads TGTGCCAGCAGCGGCAGGGCTTCTTATGGCTACACCTTC. Translation: CASSGRASYGYTF. Full variable domain (outside the CDR3, taken from reference TRBV7-9 and TRBJ1-2): DTGVSQNPRHKITKRGQNVTFRCDPISEHNRLYWYRQTLGQGPEFLTYFQNEAQLEKSRLLSDRFSAERPKGSFSTLEIQRTEQGDSAMYLCASSGRASYGYTFGSGTRLTVV.